This T cell receptor (beta chain) was documented in a study of patients and donors after allogeneic stem cell transplantation. The germline gives CDR1 SGHNT, CDR2 YYREEE (reference sequence). Between the trimmed V and J ends, which lost 4 bases and 8 bases, there was a span of 21 bases. The CDR3 covers 15 residues. TCRdb redid the calling of the RT-PCR reads with MiXCR, one entry per CDR3 protein. The repertoire holds some 90,000 distinct CDR3 sequences, with roughly 48% as singletons. The sample comprised blood, either unsorted or a sorted T cell fraction (not recorded which). The V gene is TRBV5-4, the J gene TRBJ1-2; maybe TRBD1 (6 bases). The receptor comes from a human donor who was either an allogeneic HSCT recipient or a stem cell or donor lymphocyte infusion donor (not recorded which). It is not recorded whose cells these are; they may come from a transplant donor. CDR3 DNA: TGTGCCAGCAGCCCGGACCGGGGGACACCCCTAGGCTACACCTTC. The encoded protein is CASSPDRGTPLGYTF.